What follows is one TCR beta chain and its context. The junction departs from the called germline gene at one end, perhaps through a read error. The data originate from a study of blood T cells in healthy people across ages. This CDR3 region has 13 residues. Germline CDR1 SGHAT, CDR2 FQNNGV. A J-beta primer mix and a sample-barcoded 5' primer were used in a second PCR of roughly 7 to 12 cycles. TCRdb re-called the 5' RACE reads through MiXCR, storing one row per CDR3 protein. The table records 1.5 million to 2 million distinct CDR3 sequences, about two fifths of them present only once. The source of this sequence is a human donor in good health. Specimen: blood. The V call is TRBV11-2, the J call TRBJ1-4; 7 positions agree with TRBD1. The CDR3, as DNA: TGTGCCAGCAGCTTCCGGGACAGCGAAAAACGGTTTTTT. This translates into CASSFRDSEKRFF.